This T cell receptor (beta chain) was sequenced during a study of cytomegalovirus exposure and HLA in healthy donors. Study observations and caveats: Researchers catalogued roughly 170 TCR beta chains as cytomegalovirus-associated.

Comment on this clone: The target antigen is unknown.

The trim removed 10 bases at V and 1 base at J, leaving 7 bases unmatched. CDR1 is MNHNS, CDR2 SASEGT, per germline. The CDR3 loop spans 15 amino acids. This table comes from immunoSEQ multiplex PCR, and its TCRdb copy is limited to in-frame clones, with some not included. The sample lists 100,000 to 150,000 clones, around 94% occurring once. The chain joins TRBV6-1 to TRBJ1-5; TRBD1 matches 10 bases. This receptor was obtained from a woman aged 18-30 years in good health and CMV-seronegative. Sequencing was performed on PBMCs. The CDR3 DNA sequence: TGTGCCATAAGGGGACAGGGGACGAGCAATCAGCCCCAGCATTTT. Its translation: CAIRGQGTSNQPQHF.